The 21 T cell receptor beta chains below all came from one sample that was sequenced in a study of beta chain features in type 1 diabetes listed by TCRdb under 2018. Libraries were made using the immunoSEQ multiplex PCR assay. The High Capacity cDNA Reverse Transcription Kit was used to reverse transcribe all of the isolated RNA, meaning that expressed TCRB transcripts were what got sequenced. What TCRdb holds here is the immuneACCESS table cut down to in-frame rearrangements. Part of the clones is not present; checked against another copy, under half of the missing clones reflect an unresolved V gene, and the others are unexplained. The sample contains under 250,000 clones, 13% to 15% of them found a single time. About 0.026% of the sample is held by the ten biggest clonotypes. Material for sequencing was naive CD4+ T cells from blood. The cell subset or site label corresponds to: true naive CD4+ T cells. These receptor sequences come from a woman aged 40 to 50 in good health.

The chain is built from TRBV5-1 and TRBJ2-7; TRBD1 matches 11 bases. The junction had 2 bases not matched to a gene; V was cut back by 0 bases and J by 3 bases. In germline, CDR1 is SGHRS, CDR2 YFSETQ. The CDR3 length is 15 residues. The CDR3 spells CASSLAGTGGYEQYF. CDR3 DNA: TGCGCCAGCAGCTTGGCCGGGACAGGGGGCTACGAGCAGTACTTC.

The chain is built from TRBV19 and TRBJ1-6, with 8 nucleotides matching TRBD1. After removal of 6 bases from V and 10 bases from J, the junction contained 8 bases not matched to a gene. The CDR3 loop spans 14 amino acids. Germline V gene lookup returns CDR1 LNHDA and CDR2 SQIVND (reference sequence). The CDR3 nucleotides are TGTGCCAGTAGCATCAGGGGGCGAATGTCACCCCTCCACTTT. Its translation is CASSIRGRMSPLHF.

The chain joins TRBV7-7 to TRBJ2-3, with 7 bases lining up with TRBD2. The CDR3 has 16 residues. The germline V gene has CDR1 SSHAT and CDR2 FNYEAQ (reference sequence). Trimming at V came to 2 bases and at J to 2 bases, leaving 7 bases not matched to a gene. The CDR3 loop reads CASSLLAGGSTDTQYF. In DNA, the CDR3 is TGTGCCAGCAGCTTACTTGCCGGGGGGTCCACAGATACGCAGTATTTT.

The V gene is TRBV5-6, the J gene TRBJ2-7; possibly TRBD1 for D (6 bases). Germline V gives CDR1 SGHDT, CDR2 YYEEEE. This CDR3 region has 17 residues. V was trimmed by 2 bases and J by 3 bases, leaving 21 bases between them. CDR3 sequence (DNA): TGTGCCAGCAGCTTCCGACAGGCCGGTCCTGCCAACTACGAGCAGTACTTC. Translated: CASSFRQAGPANYEQYF.

The rearrangement uses TRBV27 and TRBJ1-5; TRBD1 is a possible D gene (6 bases). V was clipped by 1 base and J by 4 bases, with 8 bases between them. From germline, CDR1 is MNHEY and CDR2 SMNVEV (reference sequence). The CDR3 spans 14 residues. The CDR3 spells CASSLYDRNQPQHF. DNA for the CDR3: TGTGCCAGCAGTTTATACGACAGGAATCAGCCCCAGCATTTT.

The V gene is TRBV9, the J gene TRBJ1-5; D perhaps matches TRBD1 (6 bases). The CDR3 loop spans 14 amino acids. CDR1 is SGDLS, CDR2 YYNGEE, per germline. Trimming pared 4 bases from V and 3 bases from J, leaving 11 bases between. CDR3 sequence: CASSPGGPNQPQHF. DNA for the CDR3: TGTGCCAGCAGCCCGGGGGGGCCCAATCAGCCCCAGCATTTT.

The rearrangement links TRBV9 to TRBJ2-7, with 9 bases identical to TRBD1. The V segment lost 5 bases and the J segment 2 bases; nucleotides outside the gene matches: 5. CDR1 is SGDLS, CDR2 YYNGEE, per germline. This CDR3 is built from 14 residues. For the CDR3, the DNA is TGTGCCAGCAGTCGGACAGGGGTCCCCTACGAGCAGTACTTC. Translation: CASSRTGVPYEQYF. The whole variable domain, filled in from reference TRBV9 and TRBJ2-7, reads DSGVTQTPKHLITATGQRVTLRCSPRSGDLSVYWYQQSLDQGLQFLIQYYNGEERAKGNILERFSAQQFPDLHSELNLSSLELGDSALYFCASSRTGVPYEQYFGPGTRLTVT.

The genes are TRBV6-5 and TRBJ2-3; TRBD2 is a possible D gene (5 bases). With 3 bases removed from V and 3 bases from J, the gap between germline ends came to 13 bases. The CDR3 loop spans 15 amino acids. Germline-derived CDR1 and CDR2 are MNHEY and SVGAGI. The CDR3 DNA reads as TGTGCCAGCAGTTATCGGAGGACGCGTACAGATACGCAGTATTTT. Translation: CASSYRRTRTDTQYF.

This clone was counted between two and nine times. The genes are TRBV2 and TRBJ2-7, with TRBD2 matching over 8 bases. The V segment lost 6 bases and the J segment 3 bases; nucleotides outside the gene matches: 7. The CDR3 has 14 residues. The germline V gene has CDR1 SNHLY and CDR2 FYNNEI. CDR3 loop: CASRPRGGVYEQYF. The CDR3 DNA follows: TGTGCCAGCAGGCCCCGGGGGGGGGTCTACGAGCAGTACTTC.

Turning to this clone: At one end the junction does not follow the germline gene, possibly because of a read error. The V and J genes are TRBV11-2 and TRBJ1-6; D remains ambiguous. CDR1 and CDR2 (germline): SGHAT, FQNNGV. This CDR3 has 14 amino acids. The CDR3, as DNA: TGTGCCAGCAGCTTCTCTTCCTTTAATTCACCCCTCCACTTT. Translated, it gives CASSFSSFNSPLHF.

This clone was detected only a few times. J is TRBJ2-3 and V is TRBV5-1, with D possibly matching TRBD1 (5 bases). The V and J ends lost 1 base and 4 bases respectively, with 10 bases between them. The CDR3 contains 14 residues. Germline V lookup: CDR1 SGHRS, CDR2 YFSETQ. The chain's CDR3 is CASSLNGAADTQYF. The CDR3 bases are TGCGCCAGCAGCTTGAATGGGGCCGCAGATACGCAGTATTTT.

The chain has TRBV5-1 and TRBJ1-4, with D possibly being TRBD1 (5 bases). The CDR3 loop spans 14 amino acids. Trimming removed 4 bases at V and 10 bases at J, with 17 bases between. Per the germline V gene, CDR1 is SGHRS and CDR2 is YFSETQ. The CDR3 DNA is TGCGCCAGCAGCGCGACAGAAGTGATGGGAAAACTGTTTTTT. Amino acids: CASSATEVMGKLFF.

Only a few counts were recorded for this clone. The chain has TRBV19 and TRBJ1-1; unclear D gene. The CDR3 totals 13 residues. The germline gives CDR1 LNHDA, CDR2 SQIVND (reference sequence). Between the trimmed V and J ends, which lost 6 bases and 1 base, there was a span of 9 bases. CDR3 in DNA: TGTGCCAGTAGGGGAGGGTGGAACACTGAAGCTTTCTTT. This translates into CASRGGWNTEAFF.

The chain is built from TRBV11-2 and TRBJ2-5; 14 bases match TRBD2. The CDR3 contains 14 residues. V was clipped by 5 bases and J by 5 bases; unmatched bases: 1. Germline values: CDR1 SGHAT, CDR2 FQNNGV. This CDR3 is CASSGTSGGETQYF. The CDR3 DNA is TGTGCCAGCAGCGGGACTAGCGGGGGTGAGACCCAGTACTTC.

The rearrangement links TRBV6-5 to TRBJ1-2; TRBD1 might be the D (5 bases). Germline CDR1 MNHEY, CDR2 SVGAGI. The germline V and J ends were trimmed by 0 bases and 8 bases, with 7 bases remaining between them. There are 12 residues in the CDR3. The CDR3 nucleotides are TGTGCCAGCAGTTACTCAGGGGCCGGCTACACCTTC. It codes for CASSYSGAGYTF.

V gene TRBV4-1 combines with J gene TRBJ1-2, with no clear D. The CDR3 consists of 14 residues. Per germline, CDR1 MGHRA and CDR2 YSYEKL. Trimming removed 4 bases at V and 8 bases at J, with 17 bases between. DNA for the CDR3: TGCGCCAGCAGCCGCCAACGGACTTCGGGGGGCTACACCTTC. Translating it yields CASSRQRTSGGYTF.

The V and J genes are TRBV5-5 and TRBJ2-7; D is unclear. In germline, CDR1 is SGHKS, CDR2 YYEKEE (reference sequence). Trimming left V 1 base short and J 3 bases short, with 8 bases between. This CDR3 region has 13 residues. The CDR3 coding sequence is TGTGCCAGCAGCTTGACACAGCTCTACGAGCAGTACTTC. It specifies CASSLTQLYEQYF.

The rearrangement links TRBV5-1 to TRBJ2-7, with D tentatively TRBD1 (5 bases). The V gene lost 3 bases and the J gene lost 2 bases, with 15 bases spanning the gap. The CDR3 runs to 15 residues. The germline V gene has CDR1 SGHRS and CDR2 YFSETQ. DNA of the CDR3: TGCGCCAGCAGCTCCACCCCGACAGATCCCTACGAGCAGTACTTC. Translated: CASSSTPTDPYEQYF.

This chain links TRBV25-1 with TRBJ2-7; the D is unclear. Per the germline V gene, CDR1 is MGHDK and CDR2 is SYGVNS. Trimming stripped 2 bases from V and 4 bases from J, with 3 bases between. This CDR3 region has 11 residues. The CDR3 here is CASSEVYEQYF. The CDR3 DNA reads TGTGCCAGCAGTGAAGTATACGAGCAGTACTTC.

For this clone: At one of its ends the junction is not consistent with the germline gene, which may arise from a read error. The chain employs TRBV5-4 and TRBJ2-7, with D perhaps matching TRBD2 (6 bases). Germline assignment: CDR1 SGHNT and CDR2 YYREEE (reference sequence). This CDR3 comprises 13 residues. CDR3 residues: CASSLRDSDEQYF. For the CDR3, the DNA is TGTGCCAGCAGCTTGAGGGACTCCGACGAGCAGTACTTC.

The chain joins TRBV5-1 to TRBJ1-5; 7 bases agree with TRBD1. V trimming: 0 bases; J trimming: 3 bases; junction bases outside the gene matches: 3. The CDR3 runs 15 residues. Germline values: CDR1 SGHRS, CDR2 YFSETQ. The CDR3 loop reads CASSLDGTDNQPQHF. CDR3 nucleotide sequence: TGCGCCAGCAGCTTGGACGGGACAGACAATCAGCCCCAGCATTTT.